Sequencing of this T cell receptor (beta chain) was carried out in a study of shared clonotypes between healthy human individuals. Measured with immunoSEQ multiplex PCR; TCRdb has only the in-frame clones, and not every one. The sample lists millions of clones, about 95% occurring once. CD45RO-negative cells were positively selected for CCR7, leaving out terminally differentiated effector memory CD45RA+ cells. The ends were cut back, 0 bases at V and 3 bases at J, with 8 bases in the middle. Germline values: CDR1 MNHEY, CDR2 SMNVEV (reference sequence). This CDR3 is built from 14 residues. This rearrangement joins TRBV27 to TRBJ2-5; tentative D call: TRBD1 (6 bases). The sequenced sample consisted of naive CD8+ T cells sorted from blood. The sequence came from a man younger than 30 in good health. The DNA for the CDR3 is TGTGCCAGCAGTTTATCGTCAGGGGAAGAGACCCAGTACTTC. This codes for CASSLSSGEETQYF.